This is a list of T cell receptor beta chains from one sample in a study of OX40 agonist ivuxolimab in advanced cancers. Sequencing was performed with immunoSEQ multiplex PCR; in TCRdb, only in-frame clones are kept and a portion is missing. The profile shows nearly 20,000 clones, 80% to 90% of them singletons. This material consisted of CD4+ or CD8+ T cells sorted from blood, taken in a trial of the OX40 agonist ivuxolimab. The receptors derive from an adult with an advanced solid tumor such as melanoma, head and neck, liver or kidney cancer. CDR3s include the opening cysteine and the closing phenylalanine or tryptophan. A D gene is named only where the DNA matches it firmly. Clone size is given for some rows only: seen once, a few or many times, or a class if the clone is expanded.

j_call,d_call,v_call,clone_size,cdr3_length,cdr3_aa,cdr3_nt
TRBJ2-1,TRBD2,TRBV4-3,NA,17,CASSPGLAGSSYNEQFF,TGCGCCAGCAGCCCGGGACTAGCGGGAAGCTCCTACAATGAGCAGTTCTTC
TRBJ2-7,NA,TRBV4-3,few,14,CASSQDLDIYEQYF,TGCGCCAGCAGCCAAGATCTAGATATCTACGAGCAGTACTTC
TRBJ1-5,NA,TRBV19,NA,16,CASSRMSSYSNQPQHF,TGTGCCAGTAGCCGTATGAGTAGTTATAGCAATCAGCCCCAGCATTTT
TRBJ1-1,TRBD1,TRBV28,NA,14,CASSWDRGNTEAFF,TGTGCCAGCAGTTGGGACAGGGGAAACACTGAAGCTTTCTTT
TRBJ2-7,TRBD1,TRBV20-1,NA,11,CSAWTGGVQYF,TGCAGTGCGTGGACAGGGGGCGTACAGTACTTC
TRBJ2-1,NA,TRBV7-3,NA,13,CASSLTGLNEQFF,TGTGCCAGCAGCTTAACGGGTCTTAATGAGCAGTTCTTC
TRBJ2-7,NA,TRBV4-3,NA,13,CASSPSRGYEQYF,TGCGCCAGCAGCCCCAGCAGGGGATACGAGCAGTACTTC
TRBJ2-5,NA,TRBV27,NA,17,CASSSRPTDVYQETQYF,TGTGCCAGCAGTTCAAGACCCACGGACGTATACCAAGAGACCCAGTACTTC
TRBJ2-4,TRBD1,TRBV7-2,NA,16,CASSLLTGTVKNIQYF,TGCGCCAGCAGCCTACTGACCGGGACAGTCAAAAACATTCAGTACTTC
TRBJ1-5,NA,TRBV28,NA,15,CASSLEVGNNQPQHF,TGTGCCAGCAGCCTAGAGGTAGGGAACAATCAGCCCCAGCATTTT
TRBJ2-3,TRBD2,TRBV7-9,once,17,CASSSPRDYTSTDTQYF,TGTGCCAGCAGCTCACCCCGGGACTATACTAGCACAGATACGCAGTATTTT
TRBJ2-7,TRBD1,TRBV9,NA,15,CASSVGTGGDWEQYF,TGTGCCAGCAGCGTAGGGACAGGGGGGGACTGGGAGCAGTACTTC
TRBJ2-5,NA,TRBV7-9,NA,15,CASSVLVASQETQYF,TGTGCCAGCAGCGTCCTCGTAGCTTCTCAAGAGACCCAGTACTTC
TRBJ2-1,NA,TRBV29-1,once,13,CSVESGVGDEQFF,TGCAGCGTTGAATCGGGAGTAGGGGATGAGCAGTTCTTC
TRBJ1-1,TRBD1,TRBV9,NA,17,CASSPRHEGAGNTEAFF,TGTGCCAGCAGCCCCCGACATGAGGGGGCCGGGAACACTGAAGCTTTCTTT
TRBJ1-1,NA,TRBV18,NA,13,CASSPPIRTEAFF,TGTGCCAGCTCACCACCCATTAGGACTGAAGCTTTCTTT
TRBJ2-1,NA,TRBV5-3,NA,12,CASSLGAVSQFF,TGTGCCAGCAGCTTGGGGGCAGTTAGTCAGTTCTTC
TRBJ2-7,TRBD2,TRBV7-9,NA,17,CASSLPSGDYRTYEQYF,TGTGCCAGCAGCTTACCATCCGGGGACTACCGTACCTACGAGCAGTACTTC
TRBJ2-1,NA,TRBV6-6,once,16,CASSYFRQALMDEQFF,TGTGCCAGCAGTTACTTCCGACAGGCCCTAATGGATGAGCAGTTCTTC
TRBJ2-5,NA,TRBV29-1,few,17,CSVEMGMDDRSQETQYF,TGCAGCGTTGAAATGGGGATGGATGACAGGAGCCAAGAGACCCAGTACTTC
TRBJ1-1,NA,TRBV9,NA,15,CASSPSGGLKAEAFF,TGTGCCAGCAGCCCCTCCGGGGGGTTGAAGGCTGAAGCTTTCTTT
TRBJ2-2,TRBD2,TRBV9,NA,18,CASSVAKNSGRAAGELFF,TGTGCCAGCAGCGTAGCTAAAAATAGCGGGAGGGCCGCCGGGGAGCTGTTTTTT
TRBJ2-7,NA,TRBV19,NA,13,CASSLSGGYEQYF,TGTGCCAGTAGCCTTTCTGGAGGGTACGAGCAGTACTTC
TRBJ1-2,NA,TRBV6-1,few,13,CASRDSSNYGYTF,TGTGCCAGCAGGGACAGCTCTAACTATGGCTACACCTTC
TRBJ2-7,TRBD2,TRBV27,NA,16,CASSGLAGAGAYEQYF,TGTGCCAGCAGCGGACTAGCGGGAGCAGGGGCCTACGAGCAGTACTTC
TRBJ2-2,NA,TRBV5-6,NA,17,CASSLARAYANTGELFF,TGTGCCAGCAGCTTGGCCCGGGCGTACGCGAACACCGGGGAGCTGTTTTTT
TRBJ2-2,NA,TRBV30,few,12,CAWSVRGGELFF,TGTGCCTGGAGCGTCCGGGGCGGGGAGCTGTTTTTT
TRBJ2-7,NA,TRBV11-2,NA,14,CASSEELGTYEQYF,TGTGCCAGCAGCGAAGAACTGGGTACCTACGAGCAGTACTTC
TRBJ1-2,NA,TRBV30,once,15,CAWSRTLIPVEGYTF,TGTGCCTGGAGCCGTACGCTCATCCCGGTTGAGGGCTACACCTTC
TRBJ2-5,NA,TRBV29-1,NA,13,CSVPVDEGETQYF,TGCAGCGTTCCGGTTGATGAAGGAGAGACCCAGTACTTC
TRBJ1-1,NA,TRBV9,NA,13,CASSPGQNTEAFF,TGTGCCAGCAGCCCCGGACAGAACACTGAAGCTTTCTTT
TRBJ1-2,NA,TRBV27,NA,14,CASSPSVGNYGYTF,TGTGCCAGCAGTCCCTCGGTCGGAAACTATGGCTACACCTTC
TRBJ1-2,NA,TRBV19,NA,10,CASRAYGYTF,TGTGCCTCAAGGGCCTATGGCTACACCTTC
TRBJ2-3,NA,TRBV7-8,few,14,CASSLYPGADTQYF,TGTGCCAGCAGCTTATACCCAGGAGCAGATACGCAGTATTTT
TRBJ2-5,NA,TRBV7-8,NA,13,CASSPNFQETQYF,TGTGCCAGCAGCCCTAATTTCCAAGAGACCCAGTACTTC
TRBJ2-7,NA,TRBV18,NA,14,CAWVRGLFNYEQYF,TGTGCCTGGGTCAGAGGTCTGTTTAACTACGAGCAGTACTTC
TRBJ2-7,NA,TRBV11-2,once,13,CASSPPPGYEQYF,TGTGCCAGCAGCCCCCCCCCAGGATACGAGCAGTACTTC
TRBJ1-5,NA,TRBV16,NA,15,CASSQSGTSNQPQHF,TGTGCCAGCAGCCAATCAGGCACTAGCAATCAGCCCCAGCATTTT
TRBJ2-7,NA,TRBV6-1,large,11,CASSETSEQYF,TGTGCCAGCAGTGAAACGAGCGAGCAGTACTTC
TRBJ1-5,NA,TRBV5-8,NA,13,CASNEYSNQPQHF,TGTGCCAGCAACGAATATAGCAATCAGCCCCAGCATTTT
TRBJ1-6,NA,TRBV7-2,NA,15,CASSLAQTYNSPLHF,TGTGCCAGCAGCTTAGCCCAAACTTATAATTCACCCCTCCACTTT
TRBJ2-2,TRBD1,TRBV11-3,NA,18,CASSLDWGTALNTGELFF,TGTGCCAGCAGCTTAGACTGGGGGACAGCTTTGAACACCGGGGAGCTGTTTTTT
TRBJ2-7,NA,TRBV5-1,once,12,CASSNPPGEQYF,TGCGCCAGCAGCAACCCCCCGGGGGAGCAGTACTTC
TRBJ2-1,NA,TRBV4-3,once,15,CASSQVGPSNNEQFF,TGCGCCAGCAGCCAAGTCGGGCCGAGCAACAATGAGCAGTTCTTC
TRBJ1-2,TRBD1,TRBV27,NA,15,CASSLSIGTGTGYTF,TGTGCCAGCAGTTTATCGATTGGGACAGGTACTGGCTACACCTTC
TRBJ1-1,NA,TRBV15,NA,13,CATKGRLNTEAFF,TGTGCCACCAAAGGACGGCTGAACACTGAAGCTTTCTTT
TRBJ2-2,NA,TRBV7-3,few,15,CASSLRRDYTGELFF,TGTGCCAGCAGCTTGCGAAGGGATTACACCGGGGAGCTGTTTTTT
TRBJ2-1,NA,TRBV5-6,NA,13,CASSGRTDNEQFF,TGTGCCAGCAGCGGTCGGACAGACAATGAGCAGTTCTTC
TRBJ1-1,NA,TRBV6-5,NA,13,CASSGVSNTEAFF,TGTGCCAGCTCTGGGGTGTCAAACACTGAAGCTTTCTTT
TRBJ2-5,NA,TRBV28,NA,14,CTSSTSSVKETQYF,TGTACCAGCAGTACCTCTAGCGTGAAAGAGACCCAGTACTTC
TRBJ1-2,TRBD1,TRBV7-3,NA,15,CASSFPGTGPYGYTF,TGTGCCAGCAGCTTTCCCGGGACAGGCCCCTATGGCTACACCTTC
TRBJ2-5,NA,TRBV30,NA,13,CAWSPGLEETQYF,TGTGCCTGGAGCCCTGGACTGGAAGAGACCCAGTACTTC
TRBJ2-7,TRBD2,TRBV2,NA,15,CASSMGLADLYEQYF,TGTGCCAGCAGTATGGGACTAGCGGACCTCTACGAGCAGTACTTC
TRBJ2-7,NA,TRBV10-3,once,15,CAISESTPDLYEQYF,TGTGCCATCAGTGAGTCTACCCCTGACCTCTACGAGCAGTACTTC
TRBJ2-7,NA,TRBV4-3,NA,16,CASSQGLDSPSYEQYF,TGCGCCAGCAGCCAAGGGCTCGACTCCCCTTCCTACGAGCAGTACTTC
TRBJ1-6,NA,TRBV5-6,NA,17,CASSLRRGESYNSPLHF,TGTGCCAGCAGCTTAAGAAGAGGGGAGTCCTATAATTCACCCCTCCACTTT
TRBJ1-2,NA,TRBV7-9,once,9,CAGADGYTF,TGTGCCGGGGCGGATGGCTACACCTTC
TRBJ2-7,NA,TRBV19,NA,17,CASSISLGPKSSYEQYF,TGTGCCAGTAGTATATCCTTGGGACCCAAGAGCTCCTACGAGCAGTACTTC
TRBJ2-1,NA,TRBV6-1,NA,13,CASSPGLYNEQFF,TGTGCCAGCAGCCCGGGACTGTACAATGAGCAGTTCTTC